This T cell receptor (beta chain) is from a study of blood T cell repertoires in COVID-19. This CDR3 is built from 14 residues. The ends lost 6 bases at V and 4 bases at J; junction bases unmatched: 8. Germline-derived CDR1 and CDR2 are MNHEY and SMNVEV (reference sequence). The study recruited people aged 18 to 89 years across some 23 US areas. This table comes from immunoSEQ multiplex PCR, and its TCRdb copy is limited to in-frame clones, with some not included. Among roughly 360,000 clones listed, roughly 90% were seen once. The rearrangement uses TRBV27 and TRBJ2-7; 8 bases are a match to TRBD2. The sample taken for sequencing was PBMCs or T cells enriched from blood (not recorded which). The sequence derives from a woman in her 30s with acute COVID-19. The chain's CDR3 is CASSPGTRRYEQYF. CDR3 sequence (DNA): TGTGCCAGCAGCCCCGGGACTAGGCGGTACGAGCAGTACTTC.